The 2 T cell receptor beta chains listed next were all sequenced from one sample in a study of shared clonotypes between healthy human individuals. Sequencing was performed with immunoSEQ multiplex PCR; in TCRdb, only in-frame clones are kept and a portion is missing. The sample lists about 1.1 million clones, about four fifths occurring once. Specimen: memory CD4+ T cells from PBMCs. Subset given: CD45RA-negative fraction. The receptors shown here come from a man between 18 and 29 years old in good health. Some clones in this sample may be carry-over from other donors' samples.

V gene TRBV7-8 combines with J gene TRBJ1-5, with 7 positions matching TRBD1. Trimming removed 2 bases from V and 2 bases from J; junction bases left unmatched: 3. Germline assignment: CDR1 SGHVS and CDR2 FQNEAQ. CDR3 length equals 15 residues. The DNA of the CDR3 is TGTGCCAGCAGCTTAATTACAGGGGGCAATCAGCCCCAGCATTTT. Protein: CASSLITGGNQPQHF. Together with reference TRBV7-8 and TRBJ1-5, the CDR3 gives the full variable domain: GAGVSQSPRYKVAKRGQDVALRCDPISGHVSLFWYQQALGQGPEFLTYFQNEAQLDKSGLPSDRFFAERPEGSVSTLKIQRTQQEDSAVYLCASSLITGGNQPQHFGDGTRLSIL.

This rearrangement joins TRBV4-3 to TRBJ2-1, with D possibly called TRBD1 or TRBD2 (6 bases each). Per germline, CDR1 LGHNA and CDR2 YSLEER. There are 17 residues in the CDR3. Trimming shortened V by 0 bases and J by 7 bases, and 19 bases separated the two germline ends. CDR3 coding DNA: TGCGCCAGCAGCCAAGATCAGGACTCCGGAGGGGGGAATGAGCAGTTCTTC. Its translation is CASSQDQDSGGGNEQFF.